The 8 T cell receptor beta chains below come from one sample, sequenced in a study of cytomegalovirus exposure and HLA in healthy donors. This PCR relied on a set of 60 Vbeta primers and 13 Jbeta primers. Generated by immunoSEQ multiplex PCR, the TCRdb table keeps only in-frame clones and is missing some. This sample yields about 90,000 clones, of which about 88% are seen a single time; approximately 2.1% belongs to the top ten. Sample: PBMCs. All receptors derive from a man aged 18 to 35 in good health and CMV-seronegative.

The V gene is TRBV10-1, the J gene TRBJ2-1; 7 bases fit TRBD2. The CDR3 covers 15 residues. J gave up 2 bases and V 4 bases, and 5 bases lay outside the gene matches. Germline V lookup: CDR1 WNHNN, CDR2 SYGVQD (reference sequence). The CDR3: CASSGLSGAYNEQFF. CDR3 in DNA: TGCGCCAGCAGTGGGTTAAGCGGGGCCTACAATGAGCAGTTCTTC.

V is TRBV5-1 and J is TRBJ2-1, with 9 bases lining up with TRBD2. This CDR3 contains 15 residues. Germline V gene sequence: CDR1 SGHRS, CDR2 YFSETQ. V was pared by 3 bases and J by 3 bases, with 4 bases of the junction left unmatched. In DNA, the CDR3 is TGCGCCAGCAGCTCAGGACTAGCGAGCTACAATGAGCAGTTCTTC. It codes for CASSSGLASYNEQFF.

The V gene is TRBV4-3, the J gene TRBJ1-4; 9 nucleotides match TRBD1. The V gene end was trimmed by 0 bases and the J gene end by 8 bases; junction bases not matched to a gene: 10. Germline loops: CDR1 LGHNA, CDR2 YSLEER. The CDR3 is made up of 17 amino acids. In DNA form, the CDR3 reads TGCGCCAGCAGCCAAGATGATTCTGGGACAGGGTACGAAAAACTGTTTTTT. Encoded protein: CASSQDDSGTGYEKLFF.

V and J are TRBV28 and TRBJ1-1; 7 positions agree with TRBD1. Germline loops: CDR1 MDHEN, CDR2 SYDVKM. V trimming: 2 bases; J trimming: 11 bases; junction bases outside the gene matches: 5. The CDR3 sequence is 12 residues long. The CDR3 coding sequence is TGTGCCAGCAGTTTAGGGCAGGGGGGCGCTTTCTTT. As protein: CASSLGQGGAFF.

The chain joins TRBV5-6 to TRBJ2-4; D not certain. The length of the CDR3 is 14 residues. CDR1 and CDR2 from the germline V gene are SGHDT and YYEEEE. Trimming took 4 bases from V and 1 from J, leaving 9 bases between them. CDR3 nucleotide sequence: TGTGCCAGCAGCCACAGAGTGGCCAAAAACATTCAGTACTTC. Translated: CASSHRVAKNIQYF.

The chain combines TRBV6-4 with TRBJ2-1, with TRBD2 matching 8 bases. The CDR3 has 16 amino acids. The V segment lost 7 bases and the J segment 2 bases; nucleotides outside the gene matches: 10. CDR1 is MRHNA, CDR2 SNTAGT, per germline. The DNA for the CDR3 is TGTGCCAGCAAACCGAGGGCGGGAGGCACCTACAATGAGCAGTTCTTC. Translation gives CASKPRAGGTYNEQFF.

The V and J genes are TRBV27 and TRBJ1-2, with D possibly being TRBD1 (5 bases). Germline assignment: CDR1 MNHEY and CDR2 SMNVEV (reference sequence). The V and J ends lost 0 bases and 4 bases respectively, with 12 bases between them. This CDR3 spans 15 amino acids. The CDR3 coding sequence is TGTGCCAGCAGTTTATCTTCAGGGATTAGCTATGGCTACACCTTC. Residues: CASSLSSGISYGYTF.

The CDR3, as DNA: TGTGCCTGGACAACTGACAATGGCTATGGCTACACCTTC. Protein sequence: CAWTTDNGYGYTF. This chain uses TRBV30 with TRBJ1-2; D remains ambiguous. The CDR3 extends over 13 amino acids. V gave up 4 bases and J gave up 4 bases, with 13 bases separating them. Per germline, CDR1 GTSNPN and CDR2 SVGIG (reference sequence).